A single sample is the source of the 17 T cell receptor beta chains below, sequenced in a study of response to subunit inactivated influenza vaccine. MiXCR, applied by TCRdb to the RT-PCR reads, yields one record per CDR3 protein. The table records more than 400,000 distinct CDR3 sequences, approximately 7.8% of them present only once. Here the sequenced sample was PBMCs from blood, taken around 2 years after vaccination. The source of these receptors is a man between 45 and 75 years old who received an inactivated influenza vaccine.

This clonotype was found a few times. As DNA, the CDR3 is TGTGCCAGCAGTTTGGGGCGGACGGGACTAGCAGGGGCCTACGAGCAGTACTTC. This codes for CASSLGRTGLAGAYEQYF. The chain joins TRBV27 to TRBJ2-7; 9 bases agree with TRBD2. CDR1 is MNHEY and CDR2 is SMNVEV in the germline V gene (reference sequence). V dropped 3 bases and J dropped 2; count of bases not matched to a gene: 14. This CDR3 contains 18 residues.

The chain has TRBV15 and TRBJ2-1, with 7 bases matching TRBD1. Germline CDR1 and CDR2: LNHNV and YYDKDF (reference sequence). J was trimmed by 4 bases and V by 3 bases; bases with no gene match: 12. This CDR3 contains 17 residues. The CDR3 nucleotides read TGTGCCACCAGCAGGCGCCGTATTGACAGGGAGTACAATGAGCAGTTCTTC. Protein sequence: CATSRRRIDREYNEQFF.

This clonotype has a handful of counts. DNA for the CDR3: TGCAGTGCTAGAAGGCAGGGAGGGTCCGAAGCTTTCTTT. Its translation is CSARRQGGSEAFF. This chain links TRBV20-1 with TRBJ1-1; tentative D call: TRBD1 (5 bases). The CDR3 runs to 13 residues. V lost 2 bases and J 8 bases, leaving 15 bases between the germline ends. CDR1 is DFQATT and CDR2 is SNEGSKA in the germline V gene (reference sequence).

About this clonotype: With a much larger clone just one base away, this may be a read error. This rearrangement joins TRBV14 to TRBJ2-7, with D unresolved. The CDR3 runs to 13 residues. V was clipped by 1 base and J by 7 bases, with 11 bases between them. Germline V gene lookup returns CDR1 SGHDN and CDR2 FVKESK. The CDR3 is CASSQALLREQYF. Here the CDR3 DNA reads TGTGCCAGCAGCCAAGCCCTCCTGCGGGAGCAGTACTTC.

This clonotype was counted between two and nine times. CDR3 DNA sequence: TGTGCCACGGCCCTAGCGGGGGGGCCTTACAATGAGCAGTTCTTC. Translated, it gives CATALAGGPYNEQFF. This sequence joins TRBV19 and TRBJ2-1; 12 nucleotides match TRBD2. The length of the CDR3 is 15 residues. Germline V gene lookup returns CDR1 LNHDA and CDR2 SQIVND (reference sequence). The trim removed 10 bases at V and 4 bases at J, leaving 8 bases unmatched. Based on the CDR3 plus reference TRBV19 and TRBJ2-1, the full variable domain is DGGITQSPKYLFRKEGQNVTLSCEQNLNHDAMYWYRQDPGQGLRLIYYSQIVNDFQKGDIAEGYSVSREKKESFPLTVTSAQKNPTAFYLCATALAGGPYNEQFFGPGTRLTVL.

The CDR3, as DNA: TGTGCCACCAGCAGAGAGGTGACTAGTTTCTACAATGAGCAGTTCTTC. This encodes CATSREVTSFYNEQFF. The rearrangement links TRBV15 to TRBJ2-1, with D possibly matching TRBD2 (6 bases). This CDR3 contains 16 residues. The ends were cut back, 0 bases at V and 3 bases at J, with 12 bases in the middle. Germline lookup yields CDR1 LNHNV and CDR2 YYDKDF (reference sequence).

The rearrangement links TRBV4-2 to TRBJ2-1; 11 bases are a match to TRBD1. The CDR3 contains 16 residues. The trim removed 0 bases at V and 7 bases at J, leaving 5 bases unmatched. Germline CDR1 LGHNA, CDR2 YNFKEQ. This CDR3 reads CASSQEDRGQRNEQFF. In DNA, the CDR3 is TGTGCCAGCAGCCAAGAGGACAGGGGGCAAAGGAATGAGCAGTTCTTC.

In its sample, this clonotype was seen many times. The chain links TRBV6-5 to TRBJ1-5; no clear D. The ends were cut back, 5 bases at V and 0 bases at J, with 8 bases in the middle. Germline loops: CDR1 MNHEY, CDR2 SVGAGI. This CDR3 is 14 amino acids long. CDR3 loop: CASSNTDSNQPQHF. CDR3 bases: TGTGCCAGCAGTAACACAGATAGCAATCAGCCCCAGCATTTT.

This clonotype occurred a few times. J is TRBJ2-7 and V is TRBV7-2; D is unresolved. Germline V gene lookup returns CDR1 SGHTA and CDR2 FQGNSA. Between the trimmed V and J ends, which lost 2 bases and 3 bases, there was a span of 14 bases. This CDR3 is 15 amino acids long. CDR3: CASSLPLGTSYEQYF. The CDR3 coding sequence is TGTGCCAGCAGCTTACCGCTGGGCACAAGCTACGAGCAGTACTTC. Variable domain in full (rest from reference TRBV7-2 and TRBJ2-7): GAGVSQSPSNKVTEKGKDVELRCDPISGHTALYWYRQSLGQGLEFLIYFQGNSAPDKSGLPSDRFSAERTGGSVSTLTIQRTQQEDSAVYLCASSLPLGTSYEQYFGPGTRLTVT.

This clonotype showed up just a few times. CDR3 loop: CSARAPSGSTDTQYF. Here the CDR3 DNA reads TGCAGTGCTAGAGCTCCTAGCGGGAGCACAGATACGCAGTATTTT. This chain connects TRBV20-1 to TRBJ2-3; TRBD2 matches at 8 bases. The CDR3 loop spans 15 amino acids. After removal of 1 base from V and 0 bases from J, the junction contained 3 bases not matched to a gene. CDR1 is DFQATT, CDR2 SNEGSKA, per germline (reference sequence).

This clonotype was detected only a few times. The chain has TRBV3-1 and TRBJ2-5; 10 positions agree with TRBD1. The germline V gene has CDR1 LGHDT and CDR2 YNNKEL (reference sequence). The CDR3 is 16 amino acids. J gave up 3 bases and V 0 bases, and 4 bases lay outside the gene matches. For the CDR3, the DNA is TGTGCCAGCAGCCAAGATCTGGACAGGGGGAAAGAGACCCAGTACTTC. Translated: CASSQDLDRGKETQYF.

This clonotype was seen at least ten times. The chain links TRBV6-2 or TRBV6-3 to TRBJ2-1, with 8 nucleotides matching TRBD1. This CDR3 has 12 amino acids. The ends lost 6 bases at V and 11 bases at J; junction bases unmatched: 6. Germline V lookup: CDR1 MNHEY, CDR2 SVGEGT. This chain's CDR3 is CASSSDREQQFF. Here the CDR3 DNA reads TGTGCCAGCAGCTCGGACAGGGAACAGCAGTTCTTC.

CDR3 bases: TGCAGTGCTCGGGCGAGGCGGGAGGACAAGTTTTACAATGAGCAGTTCTTC. Protein product: CSARARREDKFYNEQFF. V is TRBV20-1 and J is TRBJ2-1, with 8 positions matching TRBD2. Germline V gene data show CDR1 as DFQATT and CDR2 as SNEGSKA (reference sequence). V was clipped by 5 bases and J by 4 bases; unmatched bases: 16. This CDR3 has 17 residues.

CDR3 region: CASSLSVGYSYNEQFF. The DNA for the CDR3 is TGTGCCAGCAGCTTATCTGTGGGATACTCCTACAATGAGCAGTTCTTC. The V and J genes are TRBV11-3 and TRBJ2-1; no reliable D call. Trimming pared 2 bases from V and 0 bases from J, leaving 11 bases between. This CDR3 is built from 16 residues. CDR1 and CDR2 from the germline V gene are SGHNT and YENEEA.

This clonotype came up many times. For the CDR3, the DNA is TGTGCCAGCAGCCTTCCGGGCCCCTACAATGAGCAGTTCTTC. Amino acids: CASSLPGPYNEQFF. The rearrangement links TRBV4-2 to TRBJ2-1; D gene uncertain. Trimming shortened V by 4 bases and J by 2 bases, and 9 bases separated the two germline ends. Germline CDR1 reads LGHNA; CDR2 reads YNFKEQ. The CDR3 is 14 residues long.

This clonotype was seen only a few times. V usage is TRBV7-2 and J usage is TRBJ1-3, with D unresolved. Trimming took 3 bases from V and 0 from J, leaving 12 bases between them. The germline gives CDR1 SGHTA, CDR2 FQGNSA. The CDR3 loop spans 16 amino acids. In DNA, the CDR3 is TGTGCCAGCAGCTTTATCCCCAGGACCTCTGGAAACACCATATATTTT. This encodes CASSFIPRTSGNTIYF. Full variable domain (remainder filled in from reference TRBV7-2 and TRBJ1-3): GAGVSQSPSNKVTEKGKDVELRCDPISGHTALYWYRQSLGQGLEFLIYFQGNSAPDKSGLPSDRFSAERTGGSVSTLTIQRTQQEDSAVYLCASSFIPRTSGNTIYFGEGSWLTVV.

In its sample, this clonotype was seen a few times. The genes are TRBV4-1 and TRBJ2-3; D may be TRBD1 (5 bases). V lost 0 bases and J lost 2, with 9 bases in between. This CDR3 contains 15 residues. From germline, CDR1 is MGHRA and CDR2 YSYEKL. The CDR3 reads CASSQDGHPTDTQYF. CDR3 bases: TGCGCCAGCAGCCAAGATGGACACCCCACAGATACGCAGTATTTT.